This T cell receptor (beta chain) was captured by sequencing in a study of graft-versus-host responses after intestinal transplantation. The wider study: Multivisceral, liver-intestinal, or isolated intestinal transplants were performed in recipients. Recipients across the board were started on anti-thymocyte globulin induction, then kept on tacrolimus and steroids for about 3 years.

Germline CDR1 is LNHNV and CDR2 is YYDKDF (reference sequence). Trimming removed 4 bases from V and 4 bases from J, with 13 bases in between. CDR3 size: 14 residues. Sequencing was performed with immunoSEQ multiplex PCR; in TCRdb, only in-frame clones are kept and a portion is missing. The sample consists of 45,000 to 55,000 clones, 91% of them appearing once. This material consisted of PBMCs, taken roughly 680 days after intestinal transplant. V and J are TRBV15 and TRBJ1-2; the D gene is possibly TRBD1 (5 bases). This sequence originates from a human patient who received an intestinal transplant, so some T cells may come from the graft donor. The CDR3 reads CATSKQTASYGYTF. CDR3 coding DNA: TGTGCCACCAGCAAACAGACAGCCAGCTATGGCTACACCTTC.